This TCR beta chain comes out of a study of control samples from healthy donors and cancer patients. Libraries were prepared by immunoSEQ multiplex PCR; TCRdb keeps only in-frame clonotypes and omits some of them. The repertoire includes under 150,000 clones, roughly 92% of them detected once, and about 2.8% sits in the top ten. The sequenced sample consisted of blood. The sequence was collected from a man aged 25-40 years in good health.

The CDR3 bases are TGTGCCAGCACCATAGGACAGGTGAACACTGAAGCTTTCTTT. Amino acids: CASTIGQVNTEAFF. V and J are TRBV11-2 and TRBJ1-1; 7 nucleotides agree with TRBD1. From germline, CDR1 is SGHAT and CDR2 FQNNGV. This CDR3 spans 14 amino acids. V shed 7 bases, J shed 0 bases, and the junction held 5 bases outside the gene matches.